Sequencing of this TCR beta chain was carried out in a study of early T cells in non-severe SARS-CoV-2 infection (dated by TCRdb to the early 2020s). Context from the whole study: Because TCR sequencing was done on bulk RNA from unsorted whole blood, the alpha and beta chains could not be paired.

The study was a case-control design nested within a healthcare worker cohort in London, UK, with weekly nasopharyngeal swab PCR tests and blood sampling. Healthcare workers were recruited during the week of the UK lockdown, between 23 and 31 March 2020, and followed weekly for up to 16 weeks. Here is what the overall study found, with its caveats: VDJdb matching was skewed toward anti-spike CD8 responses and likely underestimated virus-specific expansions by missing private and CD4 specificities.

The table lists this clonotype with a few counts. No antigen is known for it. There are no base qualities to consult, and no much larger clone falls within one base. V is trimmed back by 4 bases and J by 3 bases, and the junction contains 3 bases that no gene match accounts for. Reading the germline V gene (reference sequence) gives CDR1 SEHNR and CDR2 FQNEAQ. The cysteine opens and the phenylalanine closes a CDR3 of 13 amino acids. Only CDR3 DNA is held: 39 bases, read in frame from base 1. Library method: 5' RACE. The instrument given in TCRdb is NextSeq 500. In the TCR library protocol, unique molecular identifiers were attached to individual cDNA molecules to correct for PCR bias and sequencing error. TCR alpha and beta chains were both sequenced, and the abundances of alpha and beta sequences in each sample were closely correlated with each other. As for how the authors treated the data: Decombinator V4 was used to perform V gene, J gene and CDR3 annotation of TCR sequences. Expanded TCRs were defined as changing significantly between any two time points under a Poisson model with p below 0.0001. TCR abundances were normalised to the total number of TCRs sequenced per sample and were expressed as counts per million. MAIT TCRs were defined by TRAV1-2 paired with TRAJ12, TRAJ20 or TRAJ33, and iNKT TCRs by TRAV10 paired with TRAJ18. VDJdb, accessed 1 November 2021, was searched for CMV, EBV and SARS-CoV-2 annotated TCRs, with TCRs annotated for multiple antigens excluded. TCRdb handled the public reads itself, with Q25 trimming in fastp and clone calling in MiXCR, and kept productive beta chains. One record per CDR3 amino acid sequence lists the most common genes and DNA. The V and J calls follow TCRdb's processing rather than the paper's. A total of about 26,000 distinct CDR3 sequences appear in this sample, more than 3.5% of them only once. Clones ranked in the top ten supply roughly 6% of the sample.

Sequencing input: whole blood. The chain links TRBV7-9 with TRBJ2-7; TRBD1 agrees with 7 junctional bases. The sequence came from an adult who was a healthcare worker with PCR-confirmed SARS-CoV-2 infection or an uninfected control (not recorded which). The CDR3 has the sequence CASSSGQYYEQYF. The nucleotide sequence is TGTGCCAGCAGCTCGGGACAGTACTACGAGCAGTACTTC. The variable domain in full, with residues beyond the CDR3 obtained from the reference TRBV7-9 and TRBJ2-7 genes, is DTGVSQNPRHKITKRGQNVTFRCDPISEHNRLYWYRQTLGQGPEFLTYFQNEAQLEKSRLLSDRFSAERPKGSFSTLEIQRTEQGDSAMYLCASSSGQYYEQYFGPGTRLTVT.